These 6 T cell receptor beta chains were sequenced from one sample in a study of CD8 T cells in ankylosing spondylitis. TCRdb re-analysed the 5' RACE reads in MiXCR, keeping a single row per CDR3 protein. The sample consists of 300,000 to 400,000 distinct CDR3 sequences, 20% to 25% of them appearing once. Their target antigens are unknown. Findings and limits, study-wide: Ankylosing spondylitis blood appeared to be characterized by a TCR beta motif of 8 or 9 highly homologous variants.

Input material: blood, either unsorted or a sorted T cell fraction (not recorded which). The receptors stem from a male donor with ankylosing spondylitis.

This sequence joins TRBV7-6 and TRBJ1-3; D remains ambiguous. Trimming took 2 bases from V and 4 from J, leaving 12 bases between them. The germline V gene encodes CDR1 SGHVS and CDR2 FNYEAQ. The CDR3 sequence is 15 residues long. CDR3 nucleotides: TGTGCCAGCAGCTTATTGGAGGTAGCGGGAAACACCATATATTTT. It is translated as CASSLLEVAGNTIYF.

The rearrangement joins TRBV12-3 or TRBV12-4 to TRBJ1-1; D might be TRBD1 (6 bases). There are 15 residues in the CDR3. V lost 7 bases and J 5 bases, leaving 20 bases between the germline ends. The CDR3 loop is CASIPPPGGFTEAFF. The CDR3 DNA reads TGTGCCAGCATTCCCCCCCCGGGGGGCTTTACTGAAGCTTTCTTT.

The table lists this clonotype with a few counts. The chain carries TRBV12-3 or TRBV12-4 and TRBJ1-6; D gene uncertain. This CDR3 is built from 11 residues. V lost 3 bases and J lost 11, with 5 bases in between. The CDR3 DNA reads as TGTGCCAGCAGTTTCACCACACCCCTCCACTTT. Translated, it gives CASSFTTPLHF.

This clonotype appeared a single time. The gene calls are TRBV12-3 or TRBV12-4 and TRBJ2-5; 11 bases fit TRBD2. The CDR3 runs to 15 residues. Trimming took 6 bases from V and 1 from J; bases not matched to a gene: 4. The CDR3 reads CASSQGTSGQETQYF. The DNA for the CDR3 is TGTGCCAGCAGCCAAGGGACTAGCGGCCAAGAGACCCAGTACTTC.

This sequence joins TRBV27 and TRBJ2-1; 11 nucleotides align to TRBD2. With 0 bases clipped from V and 8 bases from J, the junction kept 6 bases outside the gene matches. Germline CDR1 is MNHEY and CDR2 is SMNVEV (reference sequence). This CDR3 has 16 amino acids. The DNA for the CDR3 is TGTGCCAGCAGTTTATCGGTCACTAGCGGGAGACATGAGCAGTTCTTC. It encodes CASSLSVTSGRHEQFF.

This clonotype was seen more than once but under ten times. Here the CDR3 reads CASRSSGTRYEQYF. The CDR3 DNA is TGTGCCAGCCGGTCAAGCGGGACTCGCTACGAGCAGTACTTC. The gene calls are TRBV6-2 or TRBV6-3 and TRBJ2-7, with 7 bases lining up with TRBD2. From germline, CDR1 is MNHEY and CDR2 SVGEGT. V shed 8 bases, J shed 3 bases, and the junction held 10 bases outside the gene matches. The CDR3 is 14 amino acids.